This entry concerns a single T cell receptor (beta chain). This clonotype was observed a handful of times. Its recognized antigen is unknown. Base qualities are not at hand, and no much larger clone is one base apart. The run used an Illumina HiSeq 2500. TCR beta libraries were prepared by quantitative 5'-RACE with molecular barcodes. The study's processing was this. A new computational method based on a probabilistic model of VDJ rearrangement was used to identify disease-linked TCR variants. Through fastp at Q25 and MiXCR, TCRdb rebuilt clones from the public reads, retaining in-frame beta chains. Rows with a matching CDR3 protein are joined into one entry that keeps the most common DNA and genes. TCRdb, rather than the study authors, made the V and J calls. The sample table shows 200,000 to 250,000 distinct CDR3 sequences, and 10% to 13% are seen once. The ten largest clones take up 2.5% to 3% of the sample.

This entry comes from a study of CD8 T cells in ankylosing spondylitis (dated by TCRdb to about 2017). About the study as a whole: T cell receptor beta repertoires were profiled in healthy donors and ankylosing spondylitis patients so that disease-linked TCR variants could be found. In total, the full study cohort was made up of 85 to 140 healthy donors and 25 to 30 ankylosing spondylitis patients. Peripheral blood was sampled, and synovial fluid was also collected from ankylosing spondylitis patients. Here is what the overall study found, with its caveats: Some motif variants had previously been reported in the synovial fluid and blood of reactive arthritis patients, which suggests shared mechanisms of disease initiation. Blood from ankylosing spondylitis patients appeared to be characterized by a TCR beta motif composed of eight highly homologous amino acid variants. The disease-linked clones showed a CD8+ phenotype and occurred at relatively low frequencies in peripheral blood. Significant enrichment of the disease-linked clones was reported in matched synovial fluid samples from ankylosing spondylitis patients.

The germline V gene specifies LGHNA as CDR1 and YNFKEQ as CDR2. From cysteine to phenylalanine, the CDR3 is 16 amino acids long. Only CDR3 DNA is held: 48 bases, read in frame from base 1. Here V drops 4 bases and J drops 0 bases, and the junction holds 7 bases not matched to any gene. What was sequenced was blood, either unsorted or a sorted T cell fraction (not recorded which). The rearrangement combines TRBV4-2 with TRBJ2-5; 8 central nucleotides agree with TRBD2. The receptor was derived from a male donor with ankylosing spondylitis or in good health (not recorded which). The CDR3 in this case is CASSRGSGVYQETQYF. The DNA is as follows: TGTGCCAGCAGCCGGGGTAGCGGGGTCTACCAAGAGACCCAGTACTTC.